This TCR beta chain was sequenced in a study of response to subunit inactivated influenza vaccine listed by TCRdb under 2018. Study-level background: Deep quantitative profiling of the T cell receptor repertoire was used in the study to follow responses to a trivalent subunit inactivated influenza vaccine.

The germline V gene specifies MNHEY as CDR1 and SVGEGT as CDR2. V is shortened by 0 bases, J by 6 bases, and the region joining them spans 12 bases. CDR3 length: 15 amino acids, cysteine to phenylalanine. The DNA shown is the 45-base CDR3, in frame from base 1. The library was built by means of RT-PCR. Sequenced on an Illumina HiSeq 2500. In-frame beta chains were kept once TCRdb had trimmed the public reads at Q25 with fastp and called clones with MiXCR. Every distinct CDR3 protein forms one entry, paired with its most common genes and DNA. The sample table lists 500,000 to 600,000 distinct CDR3 sequences, approximately 17% of them with a count of one. Clones ranked in the top ten supply approximately 3% of the sample. This clonotype has only a few counts. Its antigen is currently not known. No per-base quality is available; no much larger clone lies one base away. Summary of the overall study and its limitations: The authors proposed that each seasonal influenza vaccination may bring in only a limited number of new T cells.

The sequence derives from a man between 50 and 75 years old who received an inactivated influenza vaccine. Donor details come from another sample of the same person, matched by shared clones. Material: CD4+ T cells sorted from PBMCs, obtained less than 25 months after vaccination. The chain is assembled from TRBV6-2 or TRBV6-3 and TRBJ1-5; TRBD1 might be the D gene, on 5 matching bases. Read as DNA, the sequence is TGTGCCAGCAGTTACTCGGCAGGGTACGGTCAGCCCCAGCATTTT. Translated, this is CASSYSAGYGQPQHF.